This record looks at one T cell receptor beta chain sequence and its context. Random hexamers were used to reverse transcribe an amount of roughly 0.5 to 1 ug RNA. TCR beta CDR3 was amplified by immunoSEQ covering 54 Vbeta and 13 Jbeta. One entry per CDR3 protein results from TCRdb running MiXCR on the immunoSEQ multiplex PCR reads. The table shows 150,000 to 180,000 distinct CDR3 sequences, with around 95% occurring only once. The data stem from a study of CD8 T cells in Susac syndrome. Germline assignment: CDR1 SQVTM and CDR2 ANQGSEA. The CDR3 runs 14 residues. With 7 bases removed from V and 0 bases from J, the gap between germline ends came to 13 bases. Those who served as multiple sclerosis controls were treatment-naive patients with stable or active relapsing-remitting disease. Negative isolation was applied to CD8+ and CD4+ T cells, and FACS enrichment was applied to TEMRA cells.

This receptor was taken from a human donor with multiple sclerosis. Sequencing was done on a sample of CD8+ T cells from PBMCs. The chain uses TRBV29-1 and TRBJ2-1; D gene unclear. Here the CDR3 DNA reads TGCAGCGCATATACAACGTTCTCCTACAATGAGCAGTTCTTC. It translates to CSAYTTFSYNEQFF.